The present entry profiles one TCR beta chain with its context. Its antigen remains unknown. TCRdb reprocessed the 5' RACE reads via MiXCR and lists one record per CDR3 protein. The sample holds about 340,000 distinct CDR3 sequences, roughly 4% seen once. These data belong to a study of T cells after yellow fever vaccination. Overall study: When fractions had low cell numbers, they were prepared with SMART-Seq v4 Ultra Low Input.

Trimming pared 7 bases from V and 3 bases from J, leaving 10 bases between. This CDR3 region has 12 residues. Germline V lookup: CDR1 SGHRS, CDR2 YFSETQ. Regarding the study as a whole: A weaker but faster secondary response was observed, peaking on day 5 versus 15.

The rearrangement links TRBV5-1 to TRBJ2-5; D is unclear. This TCR was sampled from a man in his late teens or twenties who received the YFV17D yellow fever vaccine. Sequenced material: PBMCs, taken 5 days after the yellow fever booster vaccination. Here the CDR3 reads CASLSLEETQYF. CDR3 nucleotide sequence: TGCGCCAGCCTATCCTTGGAAGAGACCCAGTACTTC. The full variable domain, completed using reference TRBV5-1 and TRBJ2-5, is KAGVTQTPRYLIKTRGQQVTLSCSPISGHRSVSWYQQTPGQGLQFLFEYFSETQRNKGNFPGRFSGRQFSNSRSEMNVSTLELGDSALYLCASLSLEETQYFGPGTRLLVL.